The rows below give T cell receptor beta chains drawn from one sample of a study of blood T cell repertoires in COVID-19. Generated by immunoSEQ multiplex PCR, the TCRdb table keeps only in-frame clones and is missing some. The sample yields around 80,000 clones, almost 85% seen once. The sequencing input was peripheral blood. These receptors all come from a man at least 80 years old with acute or convalescent COVID-19. Both conserved end residues are part of each CDR3. Each record gives: CDR3 protein, CDR3 DNA, clone size, J gene, V gene, D gene. A D gene is named only where the DNA matches it firmly. Clone size appears in some rows only: once, few, many, or a class for an expanded clone.

CDR3 protein: CASSSTGYGYTF
CDR3 DNA: TGTGCCAGCAGTTCGACAGGATATGGCTACACCTTC
clone size: -
J gene: TRBJ1-2
V gene: TRBV27
D gene: -

CDR3 protein: CASSSGVEPQHF
CDR3 DNA: TGTGCCAGCAGTTCGGGGGTTGAGCCCCAGCATTTT
clone size: -
J gene: TRBJ1-5
V gene: TRBV28
D gene: -

CDR3 protein: CASISGDRNTGELFF
CDR3 DNA: TGTGCCAGTATTTCAGGAGACAGGAACACCGGGGAGCTGTTTTTT
clone size: -
J gene: TRBJ2-2
V gene: TRBV19
D gene: -

CDR3 protein: CASSVVRYSNQPQHF
CDR3 DNA: TGTGCCAGCAGCGTAGTCCGTTATAGCAATCAGCCCCAGCATTTT
clone size: -
J gene: TRBJ1-5
V gene: TRBV9
D gene: -

CDR3 protein: CASSWTGGTEAFF
CDR3 DNA: TGTGCCAGCAGTTGGACAGGGGGGACTGAAGCTTTCTTT
clone size: -
J gene: TRBJ1-1
V gene: TRBV6-1
D gene: TRBD1

CDR3 protein: CASSERSGGKGEQFF
CDR3 DNA: TGCGCCAGCAGTGAGCGAAGCGGGGGGAAGGGTGAGCAGTTCTTC
clone size: -
J gene: TRBJ2-1
V gene: TRBV10-1
D gene: TRBD2

CDR3 protein: CASSPPGQGARIYEQYF
CDR3 DNA: TGTGCCAGCTCACCACCGGGACAGGGGGCGCGGATATACGAGCAGTACTTC
clone size: -
J gene: TRBJ2-7
V gene: TRBV18
D gene: TRBD1

CDR3 protein: CASSSPVGNTIYF
CDR3 DNA: TGTGCCAGCAGCTCCCCAGTGGGAAACACCATATATTTT
clone size: -
J gene: TRBJ1-3
V gene: TRBV9
D gene: -

CDR3 protein: CASSLAGGLTNEKLFF
CDR3 DNA: TGCGCCAGCAGCTTAGCAGGGGGGTTAACTAATGAAAAACTGTTTTTT
clone size: -
J gene: TRBJ1-4
V gene: TRBV5-1
D gene: TRBD1

CDR3 protein: CASSLRPGQGIHTQYF
CDR3 DNA: TGTGCCAGCAGCTTACGTCCGGGACAGGGGATCCATACGCAGTATTTT
clone size: once
J gene: TRBJ2-3
V gene: TRBV3-1/TRBV3-2
D gene: TRBD1

CDR3 protein: CASSAVASHEQFF
CDR3 DNA: TGTGCTAGCAGTGCGGTGGCGAGCCATGAGCAGTTCTTC
clone size: once
J gene: TRBJ2-1
V gene: TRBV7-7
D gene: -

CDR3 protein: CAISAGTGSSGNTIYF
CDR3 DNA: TGTGCCATCAGTGCCGGGACAGGGAGCTCTGGAAACACCATATATTTT
clone size: -
J gene: TRBJ1-3
V gene: TRBV10-3
D gene: TRBD1

CDR3 protein: CASSEHPGGTYNEQFF
CDR3 DNA: TGCGCCAGCAGTGAGCACCCCGGGGGGACCTACAATGAGCAGTTCTTC
clone size: -
J gene: TRBJ2-1
V gene: TRBV10-1
D gene: TRBD2

CDR3 protein: CASSPVAHTGFGYTF
CDR3 DNA: TGTGCCAGCAGCCCGGTGGCACATACAGGGTTTGGCTACACCTTC
clone size: -
J gene: TRBJ1-2
V gene: TRBV3-1/TRBV3-2
D gene: -

CDR3 protein: CASLDSNSLRAFF
CDR3 DNA: TGTGCCAGCCTAGACAGTAACTCTCTGAGAGCTTTCTTT
clone size: -
J gene: TRBJ1-1
V gene: TRBV19
D gene: -

CDR3 protein: CASSMTGGREPQHF
CDR3 DNA: TGTGCCAGTAGTATGACGGGGGGCAGAGAGCCCCAGCATTTT
clone size: -
J gene: TRBJ1-5
V gene: TRBV19
D gene: -

CDR3 protein: CASSRQGRAYNEQFF
CDR3 DNA: TGTGCCAGCAGTCGACAGGGGCGTGCCTACAATGAGCAGTTCTTC
clone size: -
J gene: TRBJ2-1
V gene: TRBV2
D gene: TRBD1

CDR3 protein: CASSSPRDLFEAFF
CDR3 DNA: TGTGCCAGTAGTTCCCCCCGGGATTTATTTGAAGCTTTCTTT
clone size: -
J gene: TRBJ1-1
V gene: TRBV19
D gene: -

CDR3 protein: CASTRGGRGQPQHF
CDR3 DNA: TGTGCCAGCACCAGAGGGGGGAGGGGTCAGCCCCAGCATTTT
clone size: -
J gene: TRBJ1-5
V gene: TRBV6-5
D gene: -

CDR3 protein: CASSLIQGGTDTQYF
CDR3 DNA: TGCGCCAGCAGCTTGATACAGGGGGGCACAGATACGCAGTATTTT
clone size: -
J gene: TRBJ2-3
V gene: TRBV5-1
D gene: TRBD1

CDR3 protein: CASSYSDRGNGYTF
CDR3 DNA: TGTGCCAGCAGTTACTCGGACAGGGGAAATGGCTACACCTTC
clone size: -
J gene: TRBJ1-2
V gene: TRBV6-5
D gene: TRBD1

CDR3 protein: CASSLGTEYNSPLHF
CDR3 DNA: TGTGCCAGCAGCTTAGGAACGGAGTATAATTCACCCCTCCACTTT
clone size: -
J gene: TRBJ1-6
V gene: TRBV7-8
D gene: -

CDR3 protein: CASSFHIQETQYF
CDR3 DNA: TGTGCCAGCAGCTTCCACATCCAAGAGACCCAGTACTTC
clone size: -
J gene: TRBJ2-5
V gene: TRBV11-1
D gene: -

CDR3 protein: CASSVSGTGVETQYF
CDR3 DNA: TGTGCCAGCAGCGTATCGGGGACAGGGGTTGAGACCCAGTACTTC
clone size: -
J gene: TRBJ2-5
V gene: TRBV9
D gene: TRBD1

CDR3 protein: CASISGTGDRHEQYF
CDR3 DNA: TGTGCCAGCATTTCCGGGACAGGGGACCGGCACGAGCAGTACTTC
clone size: once
J gene: TRBJ2-7
V gene: TRBV6-5
D gene: TRBD1

CDR3 protein: CASSLGATGGRYEQYF
CDR3 DNA: TGTGCCAGCAGCTTAGGAGCGACAGGGGGAAGGTACGAGCAGTACTTC
clone size: -
J gene: TRBJ2-7
V gene: TRBV11-2
D gene: TRBD1

CDR3 protein: CASSLGTQGLGSKNIQYF
CDR3 DNA: TGTGCCAGCAGCTTAGGGACACAGGGGTTGGGGTCCAAAAACATTCAGTACTTC
clone size: -
J gene: TRBJ2-4
V gene: TRBV5-6
D gene: TRBD1

CDR3 protein: CASSWTGSSGNTIYF
CDR3 DNA: TGTGCCAGCAGTTGGACAGGGAGCTCTGGAAACACCATATATTTT
clone size: few
J gene: TRBJ1-3
V gene: TRBV27
D gene: TRBD1

CDR3 protein: CASSSKGPDTQYF
CDR3 DNA: TGTGCCAGCAGCTCCAAGGGGCCAGATACGCAGTATTTT
clone size: -
J gene: TRBJ2-3
V gene: TRBV5-4
D gene: -

CDR3 protein: CASSKAQVRSNYGYTF
CDR3 DNA: TGTGCCAGCAGCAAAGCGCAGGTCAGGTCTAACTATGGCTACACCTTC
clone size: -
J gene: TRBJ1-2
V gene: TRBV21-1
D gene: -